These T cell receptor beta chains were read from a single sample in a study of CD8 T cells in ankylosing spondylitis. MiXCR, run by TCRdb on the 5' RACE reads, gives a single entry per CDR3 protein. The sample shows around 480,000 distinct CDR3 sequences, roughly 17% of them seen only once. The sequenced material came from blood, either unsorted or a sorted T cell fraction (not recorded which). These receptors all stem from a male donor with ankylosing spondylitis. Each CDR3 is given without its conserved first and last residue. Fields, in order: V gene, J gene, CDR3 protein.

>TRBV20-1|TRBJ2-7
SASGAVPYEQY
>TRBV5-6|TRBJ2-2
ASSGGWGRNTGELF
>TRBV6-2/TRBV6-3|TRBJ2-1
ASSDGLAGNNEQF
>TRBV6-5|TRBJ1-1
ASSFGRGNTEAF
>TRBV12-3/TRBV12-4|TRBJ1-1
ASRISHRTVNTEAF
>TRBV7-2|TRBJ2-1
ASSLLPGGVNEQF
>TRBV11-2|TRBJ2-5
ASTKGSLGETQY
>TRBV7-9|TRBJ2-7
ASSLEVPSEQY
>TRBV20-1|TRBJ2-7
SASGTSGISYEQY
>TRBV29-1|TRBJ1-1
SVEDQYTEAF
>TRBV10-3|TRBJ2-1
AISESRGSYNEQF
>TRBV12-3/TRBV12-4|TRBJ2-2
ASRSKGSNTGELF
>TRBV15|TRBJ2-2
ATSGQMNTGELF
>TRBV4-1|TRBJ1-4
ASSQPWGSPNEKLF
>TRBV25-1|TRBJ1-1
ASSEYHSTEAF
>TRBV6-5|TRBJ2-7
AGSYKGAEAYEQY
>TRBV7-9|TRBJ2-7
ASAFRDRVYEQY
>TRBV5-1|TRBJ2-3
ASSLDRARASTDTQY
>TRBV5-1|TRBJ1-1
ASSQDRGEAF
>TRBV20-1|TRBJ2-2
SATRGVAGNTGELF
>TRBV7-2|TRBJ2-7
ASSFPAGGPTPLEQY
>TRBV13|TRBJ1-1
ASSPSAVHGMNTEAF
>TRBV7-9|TRBJ1-6
ASSLYALESPLH
>TRBV7-8|TRBJ2-3
ASSLVPAGSTDTQY
>TRBV4-2|TRBJ1-2
ASSLRDRGGVGNYGYT
>TRBV20-1|TRBJ1-2
SASTATGSGYT
>TRBV20-1|TRBJ1-6
SAGTGGSYNSPLH
>TRBV24-1|TRBJ2-2
ATSDLRRDTGELF
>TRBV12-3/TRBV12-4|TRBJ2-1
ASSLTRGQF
>TRBV4-2|TRBJ2-2
ASSQEAAGGLNTGELF
>TRBV2|TRBJ1-3
ASRRTQGTGNTIY
>TRBV7-9|TRBJ1-4
ASSGQGEKLF
>TRBV20-1|TRBJ2-5
SAPEPSQTQY
>TRBV28|TRBJ2-2
PSSLRNTGELF
>TRBV5-5|TRBJ2-1
ASSLGRSDNEQF
>TRBV20-1|TRBJ1-1
SAYRDMNTEAF
>TRBV25-1|TRBJ1-4
ASSEWGDEKLF
>TRBV28|TRBJ2-7
ASSFLGQSYEQY
>TRBV4-2|TRBJ2-4
ASSQDYGSGNIQY
>TRBV24-1|TRBJ2-3
ATSQGAVDTQY
>TRBV15|TRBJ2-7
ATSRGQAPYEQY
>TRBV7-8|TRBJ2-5
ASSLQSRGLGETQY
>TRBV5-1|TRBJ1-1
ASARGGVNTEAF